The 32 T cell receptor beta chains below were found in one sample sequenced in a study of vaccination and CD4 T cells after COVID-19 (dated by TCRdb to 2021 to 2024). The time point label on this specimen signifies: late sampling 161 to 241 days after vaccination in three convalescent patients. The library was prepared using PCR. The sample was run on an Illumina iSeq 100. The public reads were run again by TCRdb, first through fastp at Q25 and then through MiXCR, and only productive beta chains were kept. Entries are consolidated by CDR3 protein sequence, retaining the most common genes and DNA. In all, the sample holds 25,000 to 35,000 distinct CDR3 sequences, and about 47% of those were seen once. 5.8% of the sample is held by the ten biggest clonotypes. The specimen was CD4+ T cells from blood, collected about 7 months after SARS-CoV-2 vaccination. The source of these receptors is a human donor who had recovered from COVID-19.

This chain links TRBV7-3 with TRBJ2-5, with a possible D match to TRBD1 (5 bases). Trimming removed 3 bases at V and 4 bases at J, with 15 bases between. The CDR3 runs 15 residues. Germline CDR1 and CDR2: SGHTA and FQGTGA. This CDR3 reads CASSFFGGTGETQYF. DNA of the CDR3: TGTGCCAGCAGCTTTTTTGGCGGAACAGGAGAGACCCAGTACTTC.

This clonotype was seen only a few times. V and J are TRBV10-2 and TRBJ2-5; 12 positions agree with TRBD2. CDR1 and CDR2 (germline): WSHSY, SAAADI. The V segment lost 9 bases and the J segment 1 base; nucleotides outside the gene matches: 6. The CDR3 runs 15 residues. CDR3 DNA: TGCGCCAGAACCCCTAGCGGGAGGGTCCAAGAGACCCAGTACTTC. Amino acids: CARTPSGRVQETQYF.

This chain links TRBV7-9 with TRBJ2-3, with D possibly being TRBD1 (6 bases). Germline lookup yields CDR1 SEHNR and CDR2 FQNEAQ (reference sequence). The CDR3 loop spans 14 amino acids. V was cut by 4 bases and J by 0 bases, with 8 bases left in between. CDR3 region: CASSWGTSTDTQYF. CDR3 coding DNA: TGTGCCAGCAGCTGGGGGACAAGCACAGATACGCAGTATTTT.

This clonotype occurred a few times. The gene calls are TRBV7-2 and TRBJ1-6, with a weak D call TRBD1 (6 bases). Germline V gives CDR1 SGHTA, CDR2 FQGNSA. This CDR3 has 16 amino acids. With 6 bases removed from V and 10 bases from J, the gap between germline ends came to 22 bases. This CDR3 reads CASSGNDRRLRSPLHF. CDR3 in DNA: TGTGCCAGCAGTGGGAACGACAGGCGGCTTAGATCACCCCTCCACTTT.

In this sample, this clonotype turned up a few times. The rearrangement uses TRBV7-3 and TRBJ2-2; possible D gene TRBD2, 6 bases. The CDR3 is 16 residues long. Per the germline V gene, CDR1 is SGHTA and CDR2 is FQGTGA. Trimming stripped 6 bases from V and 1 base from J, with 15 bases between. In DNA, the CDR3 is TGTGCCAGCAGGGCCCATGGAGGGGAGAACACCGGGGAGCTGTTTTTT. This codes for CASRAHGGENTGELFF.

This chain uses TRBV27 with TRBJ2-2, with TRBD1 matching over 9 bases. This CDR3 is 17 amino acids long. V shed 4 bases, J shed 0 bases, and the junction held 6 bases outside the gene matches. Germline assignment: CDR1 MNHEY and CDR2 SMNVEV (reference sequence). The CDR3 reads CASSYTGGYTNTGELFF. Written as DNA, the CDR3 is TGTGCCAGCAGTTACACAGGGGGCTACACGAACACCGGGGAGCTGTTTTTT.

The gene calls are TRBV19 and TRBJ1-6; 7 bases are shared with TRBD1. J gave up 4 bases and V 5 bases, and 5 bases lay outside the gene matches. The V gene's germline CDR1 is LNHDA and CDR2 SQIVND (reference sequence). CDR3 size: 15 residues. The CDR3 coding sequence is TGTGCCAGTAGTGACGGGACAGCTTATAATTCACCCCTCCACTTT. This encodes CASSDGTAYNSPLHF.

The CDR3 region has the DNA TGTGCCAGCAGCTTAGATAAGGGGGCTAGTTATGGCTACACCTTC. Protein product: CASSLDKGASYGYTF. The rearrangement links TRBV11-2 to TRBJ1-2; 7 bases are a match to TRBD1. Per germline, CDR1 SGHAT and CDR2 FQNNGV. V trimming: 0 bases; J trimming: 5 bases; junction bases outside the gene matches: 6. There are 15 residues in the CDR3.

The chain uses TRBV6-2 or TRBV6-3 and TRBJ1-5; 8 positions match TRBD1. There are 17 residues in the CDR3. The junction had 10 bases not matched to a gene; V was cut back by 6 bases and J by 0 bases. Germline CDR1 MNHEY, CDR2 SVGEGT. CDR3 protein: CASRKDRATYSNQPQHF. The CDR3 bases are TGTGCCAGCAGGAAGGACAGGGCGACATATAGCAATCAGCCCCAGCATTTT.

The V and J genes are TRBV19 and TRBJ1-5, with D possibly being TRBD1 (6 bases). Germline loops: CDR1 LNHDA, CDR2 SQIVND (reference sequence). Trimming took 3 bases from V and 6 from J, leaving 15 bases between them. CDR3 size: 15 residues. The CDR3 loop reads CASSITYRAVQPQHF. The CDR3 nucleotides are TGTGCCAGTAGTATCACGTACAGGGCGGTTCAGCCCCAGCATTTT. The full variable domain, rest sourced from reference TRBV19 and TRBJ1-5, is DGGITQSPKYLFRKEGQNVTLSCEQNLNHDAMYWYRQDPGQGLRLIYYSQIVNDFQKGDIAEGYSVSREKKESFPLTVTSAQKNPTAFYLCASSITYRAVQPQHFGDGTRLSIL.

V usage is TRBV4-1 and J usage is TRBJ2-7, with TRBD2 identical over 10 bases. V lost 0 bases and J lost 2; bases outside the gene matches: 1. The CDR3 sequence is 15 residues long. Germline CDR1 and CDR2: MGHRA and YSYEKL. CDR3 loop: CASSQDTSGTYEQYF. The CDR3 nucleotides are TGCGCCAGCAGCCAAGATACTAGCGGGACCTACGAGCAGTACTTC.

This clonotype was seen only once. J is TRBJ2-1 and V is TRBV10-1; the match to TRBD2 covers 9 bases. CDR1 is WNHNN, CDR2 SYGVQD, per germline (reference sequence). The CDR3 runs 15 residues. V gave up 0 bases and J gave up 7 bases; unmatched junction bases: 4. The CDR3 reads CASSESLAGVNEQFF. CDR3 sequence (DNA): TGCGCCAGCAGTGAGTCGTTAGCGGGAGTAAATGAGCAGTTCTTC.

This clonotype was seen more than once but under ten times. The rearrangement links TRBV4-1 to TRBJ1-5; no clear D. V lost 0 bases and J 6 bases, leaving 9 bases between the germline ends. There are 14 residues in the CDR3. Germline lookup yields CDR1 MGHRA and CDR2 YSYEKL. CDR3 DNA sequence: TGCGCCAGCAGCCAAGAAATTTACGGTCAGCCCCAGCATTTT. Protein: CASSQEIYGQPQHF.

The V and J genes are TRBV10-2 and TRBJ1-6, with a tentative D call TRBD1 (5 bases). Germline CDR1 reads WSHSY; CDR2 reads SAAADI. V was clipped by 2 bases and J by 10 bases, with 15 bases between them. The CDR3 runs 15 residues. The CDR3 region has the DNA TGCGCCAGCAGTGAGCGGGGGGGTGCCGAATCACCCCTCCACTTT. Translating it yields CASSERGGAESPLHF.

This chain joins TRBV25-1 and TRBJ2-7, with TRBD2 matching 7 bases. V lost 5 bases to trimming and J lost 1 base; unmatched junction nucleotides: 20. Germline V lookup: CDR1 MGHDK, CDR2 SYGVNS. This CDR3 is 19 amino acids long. DNA for the CDR3: TGTGCCAGCAGTCGGTTTCTTAACCGTGCCGGGAGGACATCCTACGAGCAGTACTTC. This gives the protein CASSRFLNRAGRTSYEQYF.

The chain has TRBV7-2 and TRBJ2-5, with D perhaps TRBD2 (5 bases). This CDR3 has 15 amino acids. CDR1 is SGHTA and CDR2 is FQGNSA in the germline V gene. Trimming left V 3 bases short and J 4 bases short, with 15 bases between. This CDR3 is CASSFPPGSIETQYF. DNA of the CDR3: TGTGCCAGCAGCTTCCCCCCGGGGTCGATAGAGACCCAGTACTTC.

This clonotype has just a few counts. The J gene is TRBJ1-5, the V gene TRBV6-4; the match to TRBD1 covers 10 bases. The germline CDR1 and CDR2 sequences are MRHNA and SNTAGT. This CDR3 spans 15 amino acids. Trimming cost V 4 bases and J 2 bases; bases outside gene matches: 2. CDR3 in DNA: TGTGCCAGCAGTGCCGGGACAGGGGGCAATCAGCCCCAGCATTTT. Amino acid sequence: CASSAGTGGNQPQHF.

The chain has TRBV24-1 and TRBJ2-1; D assignment may be TRBD1 or TRBD2 (5 bases each). V dropped 1 base and J dropped 0 bases, with 9 bases sitting between them. Germline V lookup: CDR1 KGHDR, CDR2 SFDVKD. This CDR3 is built from 16 residues. Written as DNA, the CDR3 is TGTGCCACCAGTGATTTTTCGGGACGCTCCTACAATGAGCAGTTCTTC. This codes for CATSDFSGRSYNEQFF.

This clonotype appeared a few times. The rearrangement joins TRBV7-8 to TRBJ1-5; possibly TRBD1 for D (5 bases). V dropped 1 base and J dropped 5 bases, with 6 bases sitting between them. There are 13 residues in the CDR3. Germline V gives CDR1 SGHVS, CDR2 FQNEAQ. The CDR3 bases are TGTGCCAGCAGCTTAGGGGGGGATCAGCCCCAGCATTTT. It yields the protein CASSLGGDQPQHF.

This clonotype was recorded only once. V usage is TRBV7-2 and J usage is TRBJ2-7; 11 bases are a match to TRBD2. This CDR3 region has 17 residues. Germline V lookup: CDR1 SGHTA, CDR2 FQGNSA. V shed 3 bases and J 4 bases; nucleotides not matched to a gene: 11. CDR3 amino acids: CASSLGRKGLADYEQYF. Here the CDR3 DNA reads TGTGCCAGCAGCTTGGGGAGGAAGGGACTAGCGGATTACGAGCAGTACTTC.

This clonotype was seen a few times. The genes are TRBV10-3 and TRBJ2-5; D unclear. CDR3 size: 12 residues. The germline V and J ends were trimmed by 6 bases and 3 bases, with 8 bases remaining between them. Germline CDR1 is ENHRY and CDR2 is SYGVKD. This CDR3 is CAISSPKETQYF. The CDR3 coding sequence is TGTGCCATCAGCTCCCCGAAAGAGACCCAGTACTTC.

This clonotype came up a few times. The chain has TRBV24-1 and TRBJ2-1; tentative D call: TRBD1 (6 bases). Germline loops: CDR1 KGHDR, CDR2 SFDVKD. V dropped 0 bases and J dropped 0 bases, with 8 bases sitting between them. The CDR3 runs to 16 residues. The CDR3, as DNA: TGTGCCACCAGTGATTTGTCAGGGGTCTCCTACAATGAGCAGTTCTTC. Amino acid sequence: CATSDLSGVSYNEQFF.

The gene calls are TRBV15 and TRBJ2-5, with TRBD2 matching over 8 bases. With V trimmed by 1 base and J by 4 bases, 14 bases remained unmatched. The CDR3 runs 18 residues. Germline CDR1 reads LNHNV; CDR2 reads YYDKDF (reference sequence). Here the CDR3 reads CATSRAGTSGWSRETQYF. CDR3 coding DNA: TGTGCCACCAGCAGAGCGGGAACTAGCGGTTGGTCGAGAGAGACCCAGTACTTC.

The chain links TRBV20-1 to TRBJ2-5; 12 bases are shared with TRBD2. Germline loops: CDR1 DFQATT, CDR2 SNEGSKA (reference sequence). Trimming at V came to 3 bases and at J to 0 bases, leaving 5 bases not matched to a gene. This CDR3 comprises 16 residues. This CDR3 is CSARASGRAYQETQYF. The DNA for the CDR3 is TGCAGTGCTAGGGCTAGCGGGAGGGCGTACCAAGAGACCCAGTACTTC.

This sequence joins TRBV5-1 and TRBJ2-5; D may be TRBD2 (6 bases). There are 16 residues in the CDR3. V was clipped by 8 bases and J by 3 bases, with 23 bases between them. The germline CDR1 and CDR2 sequences are SGHRS and YFSETQ. The CDR3 loop is CASTNIDTGAKETQYF. The CDR3 DNA follows: TGCGCCAGTACCAATATAGACACGGGAGCTAAAGAGACCCAGTACTTC.

J is TRBJ1-6 and V is TRBV20-1; 9 bases map to TRBD1. The CDR3 loop spans 13 amino acids. J was trimmed by 9 bases and V by 3 bases; bases with no gene match: 3. The V gene's germline CDR1 is DFQATT and CDR2 SNEGSKA (reference sequence). For the CDR3, the DNA is TGCAGTGCTAGGACAGGGGGATTTTCACCCCTCCACTTT. Translation gives CSARTGGFSPLHF.

The chain employs TRBV20-1 and TRBJ2-6; D might be TRBD2 (5 bases). V gave up 5 bases and J gave up 0 bases, with 23 bases separating them. This CDR3 comprises 19 residues. Looked up from germline, CDR1 is DFQATT and CDR2 is SNEGSKA (reference sequence). CDR3 sequence: CSAERGRGRGLSGANVLTF. DNA for the CDR3: TGCAGTGCTGAAAGAGGTCGGGGAAGAGGCCTCTCTGGGGCCAACGTCCTGACTTTC.

This chain joins TRBV5-4 and TRBJ2-3; D is undetermined. The germline V gene encodes CDR1 SGHNT and CDR2 YYREEE (reference sequence). CDR3 length: 19 residues. V lost 3 bases to trimming and J lost 2 bases, with 25 bases between them. CDR3 sequence reads: CASSSRRAFWRKHTDTQYF. The DNA of the CDR3 is TGTGCCAGCAGCTCCCGCCGGGCATTCTGGCGGAAACACACAGATACGCAGTATTTT. Full variable domain (missing parts from reference TRBV5-4 and TRBJ2-3): ETGVTQSPTHLIKTRGQQVTLRCSSQSGHNTVSWYQQALGQGPQFIFQYYREEENGRGNFPPRFSGLQFPNYSSELNVNALELDDSALYLCASSSRRAFWRKHTDTQYFGPGTRLTVL.

This chain joins TRBV28 and TRBJ1-1; 9 bases line up with TRBD1. Germline values: CDR1 MDHEN, CDR2 SYDVKM. The CDR3 sequence is 15 residues long. V shed 6 bases, J shed 4 bases, and the junction held 9 bases outside the gene matches. CDR3 protein: CASSPPGQGSTEAFF. CDR3 nucleotide sequence: TGTGCCAGCAGCCCTCCGGGACAGGGAAGCACTGAAGCTTTCTTT.

The gene calls are TRBV5-1 and TRBJ2-3, with 7 bases that match TRBD2. This CDR3 is 15 amino acids long. Germline lookup yields CDR1 SGHRS and CDR2 YFSETQ. Germline trimming cut 4 bases from V and 0 bases from J; bases unmatched to any gene: 5. The chain's CDR3 is CASSRAGPSTDTQYF. The CDR3 region has the DNA TGCGCCAGCAGCAGAGCGGGACCGAGCACAGATACGCAGTATTTT.

This rearrangement joins TRBV20-1 to TRBJ1-5, with D maybe TRBD1 (6 bases). Germline values: CDR1 DFQATT, CDR2 SNEGSKA (reference sequence). Trimming left V 5 bases short and J 0 bases short, with 11 bases between. This CDR3 comprises 14 residues. CDR3 nucleotide sequence: TGCAGTGCTCGGACAGTCAATAGCAATCAGCCCCAGCATTTT. Its translation is CSARTVNSNQPQHF.

The J gene is TRBJ2-1, the V gene TRBV28, with a possible D match to TRBD2 (6 bases). The germline V gene encodes CDR1 MDHEN and CDR2 SYDVKM. V gave up 7 bases and J gave up 2 bases, with 21 bases separating them. CDR3 length: 17 amino acids. CDR3: CASIKAGGPGAYNEQFF. DNA of the CDR3: TGTGCCAGCATCAAAGCGGGTGGGCCGGGCGCCTACAATGAGCAGTTCTTC.